This entry lists 27 T cell receptor beta chains sequenced from one sample in a study of T cell responses to AZD1222 COVID-19 vaccine. Produced via immunoSEQ multiplex PCR; TCRdb's table is partial and in-frame only. Among more than 150,000 clones, approximately 92% were seen once, and the ten largest hold roughly a tenth. Specimen: peripheral blood, collected on day 0 of AZD1222 vaccination. The source of these receptors is an adult in good health.

V is TRBV2 and J is TRBJ2-1, with D hard to call. CDR1 is SNHLY, CDR2 FYNNEI, per germline. V was pared by 4 bases and J by 16 bases, with 17 bases between. This CDR3 has 12 residues. The DNA of the CDR3 is TGTGCCAGCAGTGTAGGGCGGTCTAAGACCTTCTTC. Protein: CASSVGRSKTFF.

The genes are TRBV6-6 and TRBJ2-1; 13 positions match TRBD2. Germline V gene lookup returns CDR1 MNHNY and CDR2 SVGAGI (reference sequence). Germline trimming cut 4 bases from V and 4 bases from J; bases unmatched to any gene: 4. The CDR3 is 16 amino acids. CDR3 region: CASSSRTSGRYNEQFF. CDR3 nucleotide sequence: TGTGCCAGCAGTTCCCGGACTAGCGGGAGATACAATGAGCAGTTCTTC.

The rearrangement links TRBV21-1 to TRBJ1-5. TRBV21-1 is a known pseudogene. This CDR3 contains 17 residues. The CDR3 DNA follows: TGTGCCAGCAGCAAAGACCGGGGGAACAGGGACAATCAGCCCCAGCATTTT. It specifies CASSKDRGNRDNQPQHF.

This rearrangement joins TRBV28 to TRBJ1-1, with D perhaps matching TRBD1 (5 bases). V lost 6 bases, J lost 6 bases, and 26 bases lay in between. This CDR3 is built from 17 residues. Germline V gives CDR1 MDHEN, CDR2 SYDVKM. CDR3 sequence reads: CASRRFVGYSGTPEAFF. The CDR3 bases are TGTGCCAGCAGGCGGTTTGTGGGGTATTCGGGGACCCCTGAAGCTTTCTTT. Full variable domain (outside the CDR3, taken from reference TRBV28 and TRBJ1-1): DVKVTQSSRYLVKRTGEKVFLECVQDMDHENMFWYRQDPGLGLRLIYFSYDVKMKEKGDIPEGYSVSREKKERFSLILESASTNQTSMYLCASRRFVGYSGTPEAFFGQGTRLTVV.

V gene TRBV4-1 combines with J gene TRBJ1-1, with 11 bases identical to TRBD1. The germline V gene has CDR1 MGHRA and CDR2 YSYEKL. The CDR3 is 14 amino acids. The trim removed 6 bases at V and 3 bases at J, leaving 3 bases unmatched. CDR3 region: CASREGQGDTEAFF. The CDR3 nucleotides read TGCGCCAGCAGAGAGGGACAGGGGGACACTGAAGCTTTCTTT.

The rearrangement links TRBV7-2 to TRBJ1-3; 8 bases line up with TRBD1. Trimming cost V 5 bases and J 0 bases; bases outside gene matches: 3. The CDR3 spans 15 residues. Germline values: CDR1 SGHTA, CDR2 FQGNSA. CDR3 protein: CASSMTGASGNTIYF. DNA for the CDR3: TGTGCCAGCAGCATGACAGGGGCCTCTGGAAACACCATATATTTT.

This chain joins TRBV4-3 and TRBJ2-6; unclear D gene. There are 19 residues in the CDR3. V lost 0 bases to trimming and J lost 3 bases, with 18 bases between them. Looked up from germline, CDR1 is LGHNA and CDR2 is YSLEER. CDR3 in DNA: TGCGCCAGCAGCCAAGATCTTCAGAGCCCCTTGGGTGGGGCCAACGTCCTGACTTTC. Translation gives CASSQDLQSPLGGANVLTF.

This clone appeared once. J is TRBJ2-7 and V is TRBV7-2; a weak D match, TRBD2 (6 bases). V dropped 8 bases and J dropped 3 bases, with 20 bases sitting between them. The CDR3 is 15 residues long. Looked up from germline, CDR1 is SGHTA and CDR2 is FQGNSA. The CDR3 sequence is CASRSRGLANYEQYF. The CDR3 DNA reads TGTGCCAGCCGTTCCCGCGGGCTAGCGAACTACGAGCAGTACTTC.

This sequence joins TRBV19 and TRBJ1-1; D is possibly TRBD1 (6 bases). The CDR3 covers 15 residues. V was cut by 5 bases and J by 2 bases, with 15 bases left in between. Germline CDR1 is LNHDA and CDR2 is SQIVND (reference sequence). The CDR3 DNA is TGTGCCAGTAGTCCCTCTGGCAGGGGCAACACTGAAGCTTTCTTT. Translation: CASSPSGRGNTEAFF.

This chain connects TRBV19 to TRBJ2-1, with a weak D call TRBD2 (7 bases). V was pared by 7 bases and J by 0 bases, with 10 bases between. Germline assignment: CDR1 LNHDA and CDR2 SQIVND (reference sequence). The CDR3 has 14 residues. The CDR3 bases are TGTGCCAGTAAGGGGGGGAGCTCCTACAATGAGCAGTTCTTC. It specifies CASKGGSSYNEQFF. Combining the CDR3 with reference TRBV19 and TRBJ2-1 gives the whole variable domain DGGITQSPKYLFRKEGQNVTLSCEQNLNHDAMYWYRQDPGQGLRLIYYSQIVNDFQKGDIAEGYSVSREKKESFPLTVTSAQKNPTAFYLCASKGGSSYNEQFFGPGTRLTVL.

This sequence joins TRBV7-9 and TRBJ1-2, with D perhaps matching TRBD1 (5 bases). The germline V gene has CDR1 SEHNR and CDR2 FQNEAQ (reference sequence). V lost 3 bases and J 5 bases, leaving 19 bases between the germline ends. The CDR3 extends over 16 amino acids. The CDR3 spells CASSFDSSGVLYGYTF. The CDR3 DNA follows: TGTGCCAGCAGCTTTGACTCATCGGGGGTACTATATGGCTACACCTTC.

This clone was observed once. V usage is TRBV11-2 and J usage is TRBJ2-2, with D possibly being TRBD2 (6 bases). The CDR3 covers 17 residues. Germline V CDR1 and CDR2: SGHAT, FQNNGV. Trimming cost V 4 bases and J 2 bases, with 17 bases left between them. DNA for the CDR3: TGTGCCAGCAGCTGGGGAGGTTGGAGTCCAAACACCGGGGAGCTGTTTTTT. Its protein product is CASSWGGWSPNTGELFF.

The chain carries TRBV25-1 and TRBJ2-7; 10 bases fit TRBD2. The CDR3 loop spans 18 amino acids. The V segment lost 4 bases and the J segment 2 bases; nucleotides outside the gene matches: 14. The germline V gene encodes CDR1 MGHDK and CDR2 SYGVNS. The CDR3 nucleotides are TGTGCCAGCAGTGGAGCTGTGGCTAGCGGGAGAGGTACCTACGAGCAGTACTTC. It yields the protein CASSGAVASGRGTYEQYF.

CDR3 bases: TGTGCTAGTGGCACTTACGACAGGGGGCTGTACGAGCAGTACTTC. Its translation is CASGTYDRGLYEQYF. This sequence joins TRBV12-5 and TRBJ2-7, with TRBD1 matching over 10 bases. The CDR3 has 15 amino acids. The trim removed 6 bases at V and 4 bases at J, leaving 9 bases unmatched. Looked up from germline, CDR1 is LGHNT and CDR2 is FRNRAP.

The rearrangement links TRBV2 to TRBJ1-5; perhaps TRBD1 as D (5 bases). CDR1 is SNHLY and CDR2 is FYNNEI in the germline V gene. The CDR3 consists of 17 residues. V gave up 5 bases and J gave up 2 bases, with 19 bases separating them. CDR3 region: CASSNIRDAKGNQPQHF. Here the CDR3 DNA reads TGTGCCAGCAGTAATATCCGGGACGCCAAGGGCAATCAGCCCCAGCATTTT.

The table lists this clone with a few counts. This chain joins TRBV6-5 and TRBJ1-1; possible D gene TRBD1, 6 bases. This CDR3 has 15 amino acids. Germline CDR1 MNHEY, CDR2 SVGAGI. The V gene lost 0 bases and the J gene lost 0 bases, with 8 bases spanning the gap. CDR3 DNA sequence: TGTGCCAGCAGTTACTCGCAGGGGATGAACACTGAAGCTTTCTTT. Translating it yields CASSYSQGMNTEAFF.

The rearrangement uses TRBV28 and TRBJ2-1; no definite D call. Germline CDR1 MDHEN, CDR2 SYDVKM. Trimming stripped 7 bases from V and 4 bases from J, with 11 bases between. The CDR3 is made up of 13 amino acids. The CDR3: CASTDRNYNEQFF. Written as DNA, the CDR3 is TGTGCCAGCACCGACCGAAATTACAATGAGCAGTTCTTC.

The chain employs TRBV5-6 and TRBJ2-5; TRBD2 matches 10 bases. CDR3 length: 16 amino acids. Germline V CDR1 and CDR2: SGHDT, YYEEEE. Germline trimming cut 1 base from V and 5 bases from J; bases unmatched to any gene: 8. The CDR3 nucleotides read TGTGCCAGCAGCTTGAGAAGCGGGAGGGCCCTGGAGACCCAGTACTTC. This codes for CASSLRSGRALETQYF.

V usage is TRBV5-5 and J usage is TRBJ2-5, with D unclear. Trimming pared 4 bases from V and 7 bases from J, leaving 14 bases between. The CDR3 length is 13 residues. Germline loops: CDR1 SGHKS, CDR2 YYEKEE (reference sequence). DNA of the CDR3: TGTGCCAGCAGCAAGGACCTCCCCGGGACCCAGTACTTC. Translation: CASSKDLPGTQYF. The entire variable domain, with the rest obtained from reference TRBV5-5 and TRBJ2-5, is as follows: DAGVTQSPTHLIKTRGQQVTLRCSPISGHKSVSWYQQVLGQGPQFIFQYYEKEERGRGNFPDRFSARQFPNYSSELNVNALLLGDSALYLCASSKDLPGTQYFGPGTRLLVL.

The chain uses TRBV4-1 and TRBJ1-1; D is ambiguous. Germline values: CDR1 MGHRA, CDR2 YSYEKL. V lost 4 bases and J 5 bases, leaving 14 bases between the germline ends. The CDR3 length is 14 residues. CDR3 sequence: CASSLERIGTEAFF. The CDR3 DNA is TGCGCCAGCAGCCTAGAGAGGATTGGGACTGAAGCTTTCTTT.

V gene TRBV28 combines with J gene TRBJ1-1; D call uncertain. The CDR3 sequence is 14 residues long. V was trimmed by 6 bases and J by 0 bases, leaving 11 bases between them. The germline gives CDR1 MDHEN, CDR2 SYDVKM. The CDR3 DNA reads as TGTGCCAGCAGCACCGGGCCCCTGAACACTGAAGCTTTCTTT. Protein product: CASSTGPLNTEAFF.

The gene calls are TRBV18 and TRBJ1-1, with 7 positions matching TRBD1. Trimming took 1 base from V and 4 from J; bases not matched to a gene: 18. Germline V gene data show CDR1 as KGHSH and CDR2 as LQKENI. The CDR3 is 19 residues long. The CDR3 DNA reads TGTGCCAGCTCACCACGCCAGGGGGAGGGCTTGGTCCGAGCCACTGAAGCTTTCTTT. It encodes CASSPRQGEGLVRATEAFF.

The chain couples TRBV29-1 to TRBJ1-2; the match to TRBD1 covers 8 bases. This CDR3 has 13 amino acids. Looked up from germline, CDR1 is SQVTM and CDR2 is ANQGSEA. J was trimmed by 7 bases and V by 0 bases; bases with no gene match: 4. This chain's CDR3 is CSVEEGQVGGYTF. In DNA form, the CDR3 reads TGCAGCGTTGAAGAGGGACAGGTCGGTGGCTACACCTTC.

This rearrangement joins TRBV9 to TRBJ2-4; 9 bases agree with TRBD1. This CDR3 is 15 amino acids long. V gave up 3 bases and J gave up 8 bases; unmatched junction bases: 9. CDR1 is SGDLS, CDR2 YYNGEE, per germline. CDR3 bases: TGTGCCAGCAGCGAGGGGACAGGGAGGGTTGACATTCAGTACTTC. Protein product: CASSEGTGRVDIQYF.

This clone was seen only once. V and J are TRBV27 and TRBJ1-2; D gene uncertain. The CDR3 spans 15 residues. Trimming removed 5 bases from V and 8 bases from J, with 21 bases in between. From germline, CDR1 is MNHEY and CDR2 SMNVEV (reference sequence). CDR3 region: CASSPHPPRLLGYTF. In DNA form, the CDR3 reads TGTGCCAGCAGTCCCCACCCCCCCAGACTTCTAGGCTACACCTTC.

The V gene is TRBV2, the J gene TRBJ2-3, with no clear D. V lost 10 bases and J 1 base, leaving 15 bases between the germline ends. Germline CDR1 and CDR2: SNHLY and FYNNEI. CDR3 size: 14 residues. The CDR3 nucleotides read TGTGCCACCCAGATGTCTTGGGGCACAGATACGCAGTATTTT. Protein sequence: CATQMSWGTDTQYF.

The rearrangement uses TRBV19 and TRBJ1-2; 8 bases line up with TRBD1. The trim removed 9 bases at V and 4 bases at J, leaving 19 bases unmatched. CDR1 is LNHDA and CDR2 is SQIVND in the germline V gene (reference sequence). The CDR3 sequence is 17 residues long. CDR3 residues: CARLALADRAICYGYTF. CDR3 in DNA: TGTGCCAGATTGGCCCTTGCGGACAGGGCGATTTGCTATGGCTACACCTTC.